These T cell receptor beta chains were read from a single sample in a study of blood T cell repertoires in COVID-19. TCRdb's copy holds only in-frame clones and misses some; the assay was immunoSEQ multiplex PCR. The repertoire holds some 250,000 clones, with roughly 83% as singletons. The sequenced sample consisted of peripheral blood. Receptor source: a woman older than 75 with acute or convalescent COVID-19. Each CDR3 is given with its conserved first and last residue. D genes are given only for firm matches. The size entry is marked missing in some rows and otherwise reads once, few, many or a size class.

V gene: TRBV4-1; clone size: NA; J gene: TRBJ2-1; D gene: TRBD2; CDR3 length: 17; CDR3 protein: CASSHSGTSGGNNEQFF; CDR3 DNA: TGCGCCAGCAGCCACTCCGGGACTAGCGGGGGAAACAATGAGCAGTTCTTC
V gene: TRBV18; clone size: NA; J gene: TRBJ1-6; D gene: NA; CDR3 length: 15; CDR3 protein: CASSPVSSYNSPLHF; CDR3 DNA: TGTGCCAGCTCACCCGTTTCCTCCTATAATTCACCCCTCCACTTT
V gene: TRBV5-1; clone size: NA; J gene: TRBJ2-7; D gene: TRBD1; CDR3 length: 15; CDR3 protein: CASSLGWTGVNEQYF; CDR3 DNA: TGCGCCAGCAGCTTGGGGTGGACAGGGGTCAACGAGCAGTACTTC
V gene: TRBV28; clone size: NA; J gene: TRBJ1-4; D gene: NA; CDR3 length: 14; CDR3 protein: CASSRNSLNEKLFF; CDR3 DNA: TGTGCCAGCAGTCGAAACAGCCTTAATGAAAAACTGTTTTTT
V gene: TRBV18; clone size: few; J gene: TRBJ1-5; D gene: TRBD1; CDR3 length: 16; CDR3 protein: CASSSMGQGSNQPQHF; CDR3 DNA: TGTGCCAGCTCATCAATGGGACAGGGTAGCAATCAGCCCCAGCATTTT
V gene: TRBV3-1/TRBV3-2; clone size: NA; J gene: TRBJ1-1; D gene: TRBD1; CDR3 length: 14; CDR3 protein: CASSQDLGTGEAFF; CDR3 DNA: TGTGCCAGCAGCCAAGATCTTGGGACAGGTGAAGCTTTCTTT
V gene: TRBV11-2; clone size: NA; J gene: TRBJ1-1; D gene: NA; CDR3 length: 13; CDR3 protein: CASSLQEGTEAFF; CDR3 DNA: TGTGCCAGCAGCTTACAGGAGGGCACTGAAGCTTTCTTT
V gene: TRBV9; clone size: NA; J gene: TRBJ1-4; D gene: NA; CDR3 length: 13; CDR3 protein: CASSQGLNEKLFF; CDR3 DNA: TGTGCCAGCAGTCAGGGGCTTAATGAAAAACTGTTTTTT
V gene: TRBV30; clone size: NA; J gene: TRBJ2-3; D gene: TRBD1; CDR3 length: 14; CDR3 protein: CAHSRGQLTDTQYF; CDR3 DNA: TGTGCCCATAGCAGGGGGCAACTCACAGATACGCAGTATTTT
V gene: TRBV3-1/TRBV3-2; clone size: NA; J gene: TRBJ2-5; D gene: TRBD2; CDR3 length: 14; CDR3 protein: CASSQGLAEETQYF; CDR3 DNA: TGTGCCAGCAGCCAAGGACTAGCGGAAGAGACCCAGTACTTC
V gene: TRBV3-1/TRBV3-2; clone size: NA; J gene: TRBJ1-1; D gene: NA; CDR3 length: 15; CDR3 protein: CASSPRGGMNTEAFF; CDR3 DNA: TGTGCCAGCAGCCCCCGGGGAGGCATGAACACTGAAGCTTTCTTT
V gene: TRBV6-5; clone size: few; J gene: TRBJ1-5; D gene: NA; CDR3 length: 13; CDR3 protein: CASKGRGDFPQHF; CDR3 DNA: TGTGCCAGCAAGGGGAGGGGAGACTTTCCCCAGCATTTT
V gene: TRBV5-6; clone size: NA; J gene: TRBJ1-4; D gene: NA; CDR3 length: 14; CDR3 protein: CASSLVGVDEKLFF; CDR3 DNA: TGTGCCAGCAGCTTGGTCGGGGTGGATGAAAAACTGTTTTTT
V gene: TRBV23-1; clone size: NA; J gene: TRBJ1-3; D gene: NA; CDR3 length: 16; CDR3 protein: CASSHPGTNSGNTIYF; CDR3 DNA: TGCGCCAGCAGTCACCCCGGGACAAACTCTGGAAACACCATATATTTT
V gene: TRBV30; clone size: few; J gene: TRBJ1-2; D gene: TRBD1; CDR3 length: 13; CDR3 protein: CAWSPTGDGGYTF; CDR3 DNA: TGTGCCTGGAGTCCAACAGGGGATGGCGGCTACACCTTC
V gene: TRBV19; clone size: NA; J gene: TRBJ2-7; D gene: NA; CDR3 length: 13; CDR3 protein: CASSILGGDEQYF; CDR3 DNA: TGTGCCAGTAGTATATTAGGAGGGGACGAGCAGTACTTC
V gene: TRBV28; clone size: once; J gene: TRBJ1-5; D gene: TRBD1; CDR3 length: 16; CDR3 protein: CASSRLGQGARQPQHF; CDR3 DNA: TGTGCCAGCAGCAGATTGGGACAGGGGGCCCGTCAGCCCCAGCATTTT
V gene: TRBV6-1; clone size: NA; J gene: TRBJ1-6; D gene: NA; CDR3 length: 17; CDR3 protein: CASSEVVSSSYNSPLHF; CDR3 DNA: TGTGCCAGCAGTGAAGTGGTATCGAGCTCCTATAATTCACCCCTCCACTTT
V gene: TRBV9; clone size: NA; J gene: TRBJ2-5; D gene: NA; CDR3 length: 13; CDR3 protein: CASSPPGVETQYF; CDR3 DNA: TGTGCCAGCAGCCCGCCGGGGGTAGAGACCCAGTACTTC
V gene: TRBV19; clone size: NA; J gene: TRBJ2-1; D gene: NA; CDR3 length: 15; CDR3 protein: CASSKGNGAYNEQFF; CDR3 DNA: TGTGCCAGTAGTAAGGGGAATGGCGCCTACAATGAGCAGTTCTTC
V gene: TRBV4-2; clone size: NA; J gene: TRBJ2-1; D gene: NA; CDR3 length: 18; CDR3 protein: CASSQGPVWILGGNEQFF; CDR3 DNA: TGTGCCAGCAGCCAAGGCCCTGTTTGGATTTTAGGGGGCAATGAGCAGTTCTTC
V gene: TRBV6-6; clone size: NA; J gene: TRBJ1-3; D gene: NA; CDR3 length: 16; CDR3 protein: CASSYFTGSSGNTIYF; CDR3 DNA: TGTGCCAGCAGTTACTTCACGGGAAGCTCTGGAAACACCATATATTTT
V gene: TRBV11-1; clone size: NA; J gene: TRBJ2-3; D gene: NA; CDR3 length: 15; CDR3 protein: CASSLKTGVTDTQYF; CDR3 DNA: TGTGCCAGCAGCTTAAAAACGGGGGTCACAGATACGCAGTATTTT
V gene: TRBV6-5; clone size: NA; J gene: TRBJ2-6; D gene: NA; CDR3 length: 14; CDR3 protein: CASSLLAGANVLTF; CDR3 DNA: TGTGCCAGCAGTCTCCTCGCTGGGGCCAACGTCCTGACTTTC
V gene: TRBV28; clone size: once; J gene: TRBJ1-2; D gene: TRBD1; CDR3 length: 13; CDR3 protein: CASSFQGAYGYTF; CDR3 DNA: TGTGCCAGCAGTTTTCAGGGGGCCTATGGCTACACCTTC
V gene: TRBV7-6; clone size: NA; J gene: TRBJ2-7; D gene: TRBD1; CDR3 length: 15; CDR3 protein: CASSCTGGTAREQYF; CDR3 DNA: TGTGCCAGCAGCTGCACAGGGGGTACCGCGCGCGAGCAGTACTTC